This passage covers 4 T cell receptor beta chains from one sample sequenced in a study of T cell changes during pregnancy in multiple sclerosis. TCRdb keeps only in-frame clones here, not all; method: immunoSEQ multiplex PCR. The table lists tens of thousands of clones, about 93% of them singletons. The input for sequencing was peripheral blood, taken in the first trimester of pregnancy. These receptors were collected from a female donor with multiple sclerosis, enrolled in a pregnancy study.

The CDR3 region is CASIHSGRGYEQYF. The CDR3 region has the DNA TGTGCCAGCATCCACTCAGGGAGGGGGTACGAGCAGTACTTC. The chain uses TRBV6-1 and TRBJ2-7; D may be TRBD2 (7 bases). The V end lost 7 bases, the J end lost 4 bases, and 17 bases lay between the germline ends. The CDR3 totals 14 residues. CDR1 and CDR2 (germline): MNHNS, SASEGT.

The gene calls are TRBV5-4 and TRBJ1-2; TRBD1 aligns across 8 bases. CDR1 and CDR2 from the germline V gene are SGHNT and YYREEE (reference sequence). The CDR3 covers 15 residues. The junction had 8 bases not matched to a gene; V was cut back by 3 bases and J by 4 bases. The DNA of the CDR3 is TGTGCCAGCAGCTCAAGCCCACAGGGGGGCTATGGCTACACCTTC. Its protein is CASSSSPQGGYGYTF.

The chain is built from TRBV5-3 and TRBJ2-1, with 10 bases fitting TRBD2. TRBV5-3 is designated an ORF whose function remains uncertain. Unmatched junction bases numbered 6, after V lost 0 bases and J lost 0 bases. CDR3 size: 18 residues. CDR3 protein: CARSLEGSGRSSYNEQFF. The CDR3 DNA reads as TGTGCCAGAAGCTTGGAAGGTAGCGGGAGGAGCTCCTACAATGAGCAGTTCTTC.

The rearrangement links TRBV11-2 to TRBJ1-1, with TRBD1 as a possible D gene (6 bases). Germline assignment: CDR1 SGHAT and CDR2 FQNNGV. Trimming pared 5 bases from V and 1 base from J, leaving 11 bases between. The CDR3 covers 14 residues. The CDR3 nucleotides are TGTGCCAGCAGCGAGACAGGACGGAACACTGAAGCTTTCTTT. It is translated as CASSETGRNTEAFF.